A single sample gave rise to the 12 T cell receptor beta chains below, sequenced in a study of T cell changes during pregnancy in multiple sclerosis. Assay used: immunoSEQ multiplex PCR; TCRdb lists only in-frame clones, some missing. The table records 130,000 or so clones, approximately 96% of them present only once. This specimen consisted of peripheral blood, obtained after pregnancy. These receptors were collected from a female donor with multiple sclerosis, enrolled in a pregnancy study.

V and J are TRBV19 and TRBJ1-1; D remains ambiguous. Germline V gene data show CDR1 as LNHDA and CDR2 as SQIVND (reference sequence). V lost 7 bases, J lost 1 base, and 13 bases lay in between. The CDR3 consists of 14 residues. CDR3 residues: CASTPFFGNTEAFF. In DNA form, the CDR3 reads TGTGCCAGTACCCCGTTCTTCGGGAACACTGAAGCTTTCTTT.

The genes are TRBV5-1 and TRBJ2-1; TRBD1 agrees at 9 bases. The CDR3 totals 14 residues. V was pared by 0 bases and J by 7 bases, with 2 bases of the junction left unmatched. CDR1 and CDR2 from the germline V gene are SGHRS and YFSETQ. The CDR3 region has the DNA TGCGCCAGCAGCTTGGGGGACAGGGAAAATGAGCAGTTCTTC. This encodes CASSLGDRENEQFF.

With respect to this clone: The same CDR3 arises from other DNA sequences in this sample as well. The DNA for the CDR3 is TGTGCCAGCAGCGGGGCCTCCGGGGAGCTGTTTTTT. Its translation is CASSGASGELFF. This chain joins TRBV9 and TRBJ2-2; D unresolved. Trimming took 3 bases from V and 6 from J, leaving 6 bases between them. The CDR3 loop spans 12 amino acids. CDR1 is SGDLS, CDR2 YYNGEE, per germline. Supplemented by reference TRBV9 and TRBJ2-2, the full variable domain reads DSGVTQTPKHLITATGQRVTLRCSPRSGDLSVYWYQQSLDQGLQFLIQYYNGEERAKGNILERFSAQQFPDLHSELNLSSLELGDSALYFCASSGASGELFFGEGSRLTVL.

The chain has TRBV27 and TRBJ2-3; D ambiguous. Germline V gives CDR1 MNHEY, CDR2 SMNVEV (reference sequence). V gave up 4 bases and J gave up 2 bases, with 10 bases separating them. CDR3 length: 14 amino acids. CDR3 sequence reads: CASSSQANTDTQYF. The CDR3 nucleotides read TGTGCCAGCAGTTCCCAGGCGAACACAGATACGCAGTATTTT.

The CDR3: CASSREGGAHNEQFF. In nucleotides, the CDR3 is TGTGCCAGCAGCAGGGAGGGGGGCGCCCACAATGAGCAGTTCTTC. The rearrangement uses TRBV5-5 and TRBJ2-1; TRBD2 might be the D (7 bases). CDR3 size: 15 residues. V lost 4 bases, J lost 5 bases, and 16 bases lay in between. Germline CDR1 reads SGHKS; CDR2 reads YYEKEE (reference sequence).

The chain employs TRBV2 and TRBJ2-7; possibly TRBD1 for D (6 bases). V was cut by 4 bases and J by 2 bases, with 15 bases left in between. CDR1 is SNHLY and CDR2 is FYNNEI in the germline V gene. The CDR3 totals 15 residues. CDR3 residues: CASSGGRGTTYEQYF. DNA for the CDR3: TGTGCCAGCAGTGGAGGCAGGGGAACTACCTACGAGCAGTACTTC.

J is TRBJ2-1 and V is TRBV10-2, with D possibly TRBD2 on 5 matching bases. The ends were cut back, 6 bases at V and 3 bases at J, with 12 bases in the middle. The CDR3 extends over 14 amino acids. Per germline, CDR1 WSHSY and CDR2 SAAADI. The CDR3 sequence: CASRAPGVYNEQFF. The DNA for the CDR3 is TGCGCCAGCAGGGCCCCCGGGGTCTACAATGAGCAGTTCTTC.

The V call is TRBV6-1, the J call TRBJ1-4; 8 nucleotides line up with TRBD1. The CDR3 extends over 14 amino acids. Trimming cost V 6 bases and J 7 bases; bases outside gene matches: 7. Germline V gene sequence: CDR1 MNHNS, CDR2 SASEGT. CDR3 DNA: TGTGCCAGCAGAGACGACAGGGGTGGTGAAAAACTGTTTTTT. Its protein is CASRDDRGGEKLFF.

This chain's CDR3 is CASSVALAGPYNEQFF. In nucleotides, the CDR3 is TGTGCCAGCAGCGTAGCGTTGGCGGGGCCCTACAATGAGCAGTTCTTC. The rearrangement uses TRBV9 and TRBJ2-1; possible D gene TRBD2, 6 bases. The CDR3 has 16 amino acids. Germline loops: CDR1 SGDLS, CDR2 YYNGEE. V shed 0 bases and J shed 2 bases, with 12 bases lying between them.

The genes are TRBV6-6 and TRBJ1-1; unclear D gene. This CDR3 has 13 residues. Germline CDR1 reads MNHNY; CDR2 reads SVGAGI (reference sequence). The V gene lost 4 bases and the J gene lost 3 bases, with 9 bases spanning the gap. In DNA form, the CDR3 reads TGTGCCAGCAGTTCTTACAGTTACACTGAAGCTTTCTTT. Amino acids: CASSSYSYTEAFF.

The chain is built from TRBV5-1 and TRBJ2-7; the D gene is possibly TRBD2 (6 bases). The CDR3 runs to 12 residues. Trimming left V 4 bases short and J 5 bases short, with 10 bases between. Germline CDR1 reads SGHRS; CDR2 reads YFSETQ. The CDR3 DNA follows: TGCGCCAGCAGCCTATCGGGGGACGAGCAGTACTTC. This sequence encodes CASSLSGDEQYF.

This chain connects TRBV5-1 to TRBJ2-3, with TRBD2 matching 8 bases. Trimming cost V 0 bases and J 4 bases; bases outside gene matches: 4. Germline V gene data show CDR1 as SGHRS and CDR2 as YFSETQ. The CDR3 has 15 amino acids. DNA of the CDR3: TGCGCCAGCAGCTTGGGGGGACTAGTGGCAGATACGCAGTATTTT. Translated, it gives CASSLGGLVADTQYF.